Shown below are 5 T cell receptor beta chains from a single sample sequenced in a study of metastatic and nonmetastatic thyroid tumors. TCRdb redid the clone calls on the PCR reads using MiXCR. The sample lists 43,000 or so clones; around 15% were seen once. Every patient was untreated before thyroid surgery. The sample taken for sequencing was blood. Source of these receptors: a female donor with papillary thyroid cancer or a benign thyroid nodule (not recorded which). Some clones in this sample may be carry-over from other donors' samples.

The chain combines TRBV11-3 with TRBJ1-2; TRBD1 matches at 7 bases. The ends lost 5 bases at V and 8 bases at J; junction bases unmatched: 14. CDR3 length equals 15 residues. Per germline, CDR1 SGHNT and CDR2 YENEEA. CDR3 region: CASSPRQGVTGGYTF. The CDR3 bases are TGTGCCAGCAGCCCCCGACAGGGAGTGACGGGGGGCTACACCTTC.

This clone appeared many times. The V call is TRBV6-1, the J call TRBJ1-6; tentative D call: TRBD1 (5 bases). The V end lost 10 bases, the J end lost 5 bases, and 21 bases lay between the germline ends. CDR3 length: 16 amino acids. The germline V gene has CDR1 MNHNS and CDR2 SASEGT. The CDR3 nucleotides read TGTGCCATCGAGGGGAGGATCCAGTCGAATAATTCACCCCTCCACTTT. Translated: CAIEGRIQSNNSPLHF.

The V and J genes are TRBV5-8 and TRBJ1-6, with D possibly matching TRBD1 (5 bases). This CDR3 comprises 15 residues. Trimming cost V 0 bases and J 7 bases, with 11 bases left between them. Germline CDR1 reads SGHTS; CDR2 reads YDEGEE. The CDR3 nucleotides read TGTGCCAGCAGCTTGGACAGGCTTGGAAATTCACCCCTCCACTTT. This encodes CASSLDRLGNSPLHF.

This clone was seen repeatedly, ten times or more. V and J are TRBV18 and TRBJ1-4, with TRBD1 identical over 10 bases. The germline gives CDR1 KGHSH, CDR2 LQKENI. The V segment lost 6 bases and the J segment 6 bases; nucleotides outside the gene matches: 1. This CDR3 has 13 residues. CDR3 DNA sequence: TGTGCCAGCTCCGGACAGGGGGATGAAAAACTGTTTTTT. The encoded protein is CASSGQGDEKLFF.

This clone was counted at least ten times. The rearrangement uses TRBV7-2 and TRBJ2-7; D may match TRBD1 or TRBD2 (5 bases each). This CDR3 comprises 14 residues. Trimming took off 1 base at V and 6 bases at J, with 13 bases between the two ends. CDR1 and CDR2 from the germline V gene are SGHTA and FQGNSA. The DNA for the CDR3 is TGTGCCAGCAGCTTAGGGGGGATCATCCCCGAGCAGTACTTC. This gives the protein CASSLGGIIPEQYF. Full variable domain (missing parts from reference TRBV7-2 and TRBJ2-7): GAGVSQSPSNKVTEKGKDVELRCDPISGHTALYWYRQSLGQGLEFLIYFQGNSAPDKSGLPSDRFSAERTGGSVSTLTIQRTQQEDSAVYLCASSLGGIIPEQYFGPGTRLTVT.